This T cell receptor beta chain was recovered during a study of T cells in Graves' hyperthyroidism and ophthalmopathy. The investigators amplified TCR beta CDR3 regions from RNA transcripts. HTBI primers were employed in a first-round RT-PCR of the TCR CDR3. Each CDR3 protein is one row after TCRdb ran MiXCR on the multiplex PCR reads. This table holds hundreds of thousands of distinct CDR3 sequences, 11% to 15% found once. This CDR3 contains 15 residues. Germline V CDR1 and CDR2: DFQATT, SNEGSKA (reference sequence). V dropped 3 bases and J dropped 9 bases, with 21 bases sitting between them. Uncontrolled infections, other autoimmune diseases, pregnancy or lactation led to exclusion of patients.

This clonotype was obtained from a woman younger than 45 with Graves' hyperthyroidism that later progressed to Graves' ophthalmopathy. The sample was blood. The genes are TRBV20-1 and TRBJ1-5, with a tentative D call TRBD1 (5 bases). The CDR3 is CSASGFGGGGGPQHF. CDR3 coding DNA: TGCAGTGCTAGTGGATTTGGGGGGGGTGGTGGGCCCCAGCATTTT.